Listed below are T cell receptor beta chains from one sample, sequenced in a study of regulatory and conventional T cells in RAG deficiency. TCRdb's copy holds only in-frame clones and misses some; the assay was immunoSEQ multiplex PCR. The table lists thousands of clones, over 75% of them singletons. Separately, the same data were catalogued under a study of regulatory T cells.

The specimen sequenced was CD8+ T cells sorted from blood. All receptors come from a human donor in good health. Each CDR3 is given with its conserved first and last residue. Fields, in order: clone size, V gene, D gene, J gene, CDR3 protein, CDR3 DNA. D genes are given only for firm matches. Clone size is shown for a subset of rows, as once, few, many or a class of expanded clone.

>once|TRBV19|.|TRBJ2-1
CASSLISGPLNEQFF
TGTGCCAGTAGTCTTATCAGTGGACCCCTCAATGAGCAGTTCTTC
>.|TRBV6-5|.|TRBJ2-6
CASSYSGASGANVLTF
TGTGCCAGCAGTTACTCGGGAGCCTCTGGGGCCAACGTCCTGACTTTC
>few|TRBV6-1|.|TRBJ1-1
CASSLWVQKGTEAFF
TGTGCCAGCAGCCTATGGGTCCAAAAGGGGACTGAAGCTTTCTTT
>.|TRBV5-6|.|TRBJ1-5
CASSLRWSNQPQHF
TGTGCCAGCAGCTTGCGGTGGAGCAATCAGCCCCAGCATTTT
>.|TRBV6-1|TRBD1|TRBJ2-7
CASNLSGQGSEQYF
TGTGCCAGCAACTTGTCCGGACAGGGCAGCGAGCAGTACTTC
>.|TRBV19|.|TRBJ2-7
CASSIAADSYEQYF
TGTGCCAGTAGTATAGCAGCCGACTCCTACGAGCAGTACTTC
>.|TRBV7-9|.|TRBJ2-3
CASSGPDTQYF
TGTGCCAGCAGCGGTCCAGATACGCAGTATTTT
>few|TRBV5-5|TRBD2|TRBJ2-1
CASSLTSGRPSYNNEQFF
TGTGCCAGCAGCTTAACTAGCGGGAGGCCTTCCTATAACAATGAGCAGTTCTTC
>.|TRBV6-5|.|TRBJ2-3
CASSPGGTDTQYF
TGTGCCAGCAGCCCAGGGGGCACAGATACGCAGTATTTT
>.|TRBV7-9|.|TRBJ2-3
CASSARGSQYF
TGTGCCAGCAGCGCGCGAGGGTCGCAGTATTTT
>.|TRBV15|.|TRBJ1-1
CATSRGQSGTEAFF
TGTGCCACCAGCAGAGGACAATCGGGCACTGAAGCTTTCTTT
>.|TRBV5-1|.|TRBJ2-1
CASSGAGAYNEQFF
TGCGCCAGCAGTGGGGCAGGAGCCTACAATGAGCAGTTCTTC
>.|TRBV7-9|.|TRBJ2-1
CASSSGRVSYNEQFF
TGTGCCAGCAGCTCGGGGCGGGTTTCCTACAATGAGCAGTTCTTC
>.|TRBV9|.|TRBJ1-6
CASSVGEWQGDNSPLHF
TGTGCCAGCAGCGTAGGGGAATGGCAGGGCGATAATTCACCCCTCCACTTT
>.|TRBV4-1|TRBD2|TRBJ2-1
CASSARDVGTTLRNEQFF
TGCGCCAGCAGCGCCAGAGACGTAGGGACTACCCTCAGGAATGAGCAGTTCTTC
>.|TRBV19|TRBD2|TRBJ2-3
CASSLGLVPNTQYF
TGTGCCAGTAGTCTAGGACTAGTTCCAAATACGCAGTATTTT
>.|TRBV27|TRBD1|TRBJ1-5
CASSSGQGGQPQHF
TGTGCCAGCAGTTCTGGACAGGGGGGTCAGCCCCAGCATTTT
>.|TRBV10-2|.|TRBJ2-1
CASSEDGPGNEQFF
TGCGCCAGCAGTGAGGATGGGCCTGGAAATGAGCAGTTCTTC
>.|TRBV28|TRBD1|TRBJ1-5
CASSDRDRHQPQHF
TGTGCCAGCAGTGACAGGGATCGGCATCAGCCCCAGCATTTT
>.|TRBV4-1|.|TRBJ2-2
CASSQAGSGELFF
TGCGCCAGCAGCCAAGCAGGATCCGGGGAGCTGTTTTTT
>.|TRBV27|TRBD2|TRBJ2-7
CASSSLSPSLAGGWYEQYF
TGTGCCAGCAGTTCCCTATCCCCTAGCCTAGCGGGAGGTTGGTACGAGCAGTACTTC
>.|TRBV9|.|TRBJ2-1
CASSVGRSPNEQFF
TGTGCCAGCAGCGTAGGTAGGTCTCCCAATGAGCAGTTCTTC
>once|TRBV10-1|.|TRBJ1-1
CASSEGNTEAFF
TGCGCCAGCAGTGAGGGGAACACTGAAGCTTTCTTT
>few|TRBV9|TRBD2|TRBJ2-5
CASSVGGGGQETQYF
TGTGCCAGCAGCGTAGGAGGCGGGGGGCAAGAGACCCAGTACTTC
>.|TRBV6-5|TRBD1|TRBJ1-1
CASSYLWTGEITEAFF
TGTGCCAGCAGTTACCTGTGGACAGGGGAGATCACTGAAGCTTTCTTT
>.|TRBV6-5|.|TRBJ1-6
CASSYFTVISPLHF
TGTGCCAGCAGTTACTTTACGGTAATATCACCCCTCCACTTT
>once|TRBV9|.|TRBJ2-2
CASSVVPRTGTGELFF
TGTGCCAGCAGCGTAGTCCCCAGAACGGGGACCGGGGAGCTGTTTTTT
>few|TRBV4-1|.|TRBJ2-7
CASSPPGSSEQYF
TGCGCCAGCAGCCCCCCGGGGAGTAGCGAGCAGTACTTC
>.|TRBV30|.|TRBJ1-6
CAWRYNRVNSPLHF
TGTGCCTGGAGATATAACAGGGTTAATTCACCCCTCCACTTT
>.|TRBV2|.|TRBJ2-7
CASSEASGAYLFGQYF
TGTGCCAGCAGTGAAGCTTCGGGGGCATATCTCTTTGGGCAGTACTTC
>once|TRBV11-2|.|TRBJ2-7
CASSPQVFFSSYEQYF
TGTGCCAGCAGCCCCCAAGTTTTCTTTAGCTCCTACGAGCAGTACTTC
>medium-sized|TRBV5-6|.|TRBJ1-2
CASSSDSYFYGYTF
TGTGCCAGCAGCTCCGACAGCTACTTCTATGGCTACACCTTC
>.|TRBV5-6|TRBD2|TRBJ2-5
CASSPLGGKSPQETQYF
TGTGCCAGCAGCCCCTTGGGGGGGAAGTCCCCCCAAGAGACCCAGTACTTC
>.|TRBV11-3|.|TRBJ2-7
CASSQYSEQYF
TGTGCCAGCAGCCAATACAGCGAGCAGTACTTC
>.|TRBV13|TRBD1|TRBJ2-1
CASSLAGQGVHEQFF
TGTGCCAGCAGCTTAGCGGGACAGGGGGTCCATGAGCAGTTCTTC